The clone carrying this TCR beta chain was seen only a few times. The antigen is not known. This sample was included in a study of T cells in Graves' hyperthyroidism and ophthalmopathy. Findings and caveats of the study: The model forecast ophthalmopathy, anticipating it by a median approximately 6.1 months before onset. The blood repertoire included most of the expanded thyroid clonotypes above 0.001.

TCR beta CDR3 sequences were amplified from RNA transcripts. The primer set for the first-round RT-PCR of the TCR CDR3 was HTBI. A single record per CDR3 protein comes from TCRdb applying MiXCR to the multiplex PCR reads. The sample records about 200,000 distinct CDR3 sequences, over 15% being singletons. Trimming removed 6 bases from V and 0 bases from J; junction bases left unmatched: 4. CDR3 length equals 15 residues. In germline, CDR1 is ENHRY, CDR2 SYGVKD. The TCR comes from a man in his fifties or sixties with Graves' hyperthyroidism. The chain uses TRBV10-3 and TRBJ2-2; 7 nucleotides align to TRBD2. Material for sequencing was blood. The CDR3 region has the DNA TGTGCCATCAGGACTAGCCGATCGAACACCGGGGAGCTGTTTTTT. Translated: CAIRTSRSNTGELFF.